This T cell receptor (beta chain) was observed in a study of blood T cell repertoires in COVID-19. The table came from immunoSEQ multiplex PCR; TCRdb's copy has only in-frame clones and leaves some out. The sample holds around 200,000 clones, less than 90% seen once. Trimming pared 3 bases from V and 0 bases from J, leaving 8 bases between. Germline loops: CDR1 LNHDA, CDR2 SQIVND (reference sequence). CDR3 length equals 14 residues. Cohort 3 donors counted as recovered after two negative PCRs, clearance, or resolved symptoms. The sample holds one count of this clone. Sequenced: PBMCs or T cells enriched from blood (not recorded which). V is TRBV19 and J is TRBJ1-1; D is unclear. This TCR derives from a woman younger than 45 who had recovered from COVID-19. The CDR3, as DNA: TGTGCCAGTAGTATTTACGGGGTGAACACTGAAGCTTTCTTT. It encodes CASSIYGVNTEAFF.